This TCR beta chain came from a study of CD8 T cells in Susac syndrome. An amount of RNA that ranged from roughly 0.5 to 1 ug was reverse transcribed with random hexamers. Amplification of TCR beta CDR3 was carried out by immunoSEQ multiplex PCR, which covered 54 Vbeta and 13 Jbeta segments. From the immunoSEQ multiplex PCR reads, TCRdb called clonotypes with MiXCR, one entry per CDR3 protein. The sample yields some 57,000 distinct CDR3 sequences, about 92% seen once. Sequencing of TCR beta was performed on blood CD8+ T cells and on blood CD4+ T cells. Isolation of CD8+ and CD4+ T cells was performed negatively, whereas enrichment of TEMRA cells was done by FACS. Germline values: CDR1 GTSNPN, CDR2 SVGIG (reference sequence). Trimming took 5 bases from V and 2 from J, leaving 10 bases between them. The CDR3 loop spans 12 amino acids.

The chain recombines TRBV30 with TRBJ2-7; no firm D call. The sequenced material came from CD8+ T cells from PBMCs. This receptor was identified in a human donor in good health. CDR3 sequence (DNA): TGTGCCTGGGCCCCAGGCACCTACGAGCAGTACTTC. Its translation: CAWAPGTYEQYF.